This T cell receptor beta chain is from a study of blood T cell repertoires in COVID-19. The overall study: COVID-19 samples collected from the United States, Italy and Spain covered acute and convalescent phases.

V lost 5 bases to trimming and J lost 5 bases; unmatched junction nucleotides: 1. Germline loops: CDR1 MNHEY, CDR2 SVGAGI. The CDR3 sequence is 14 residues long. About this clone: This same CDR3 is encoded by further DNA sequences in the sample.

Sequencing used immunoSEQ multiplex PCR; TCRdb keeps in-frame clones, though not all of them. The data contain 200,000 or so clones, 84% of them seen just once; the ten biggest clones take up 13% to 15%. The TCR sequence derives from a man aged 30 to 39 with active or convalescent COVID-19. V is TRBV6-5 and J is TRBJ1-6; 9 nucleotides agree with TRBD1. Sequenced sample: peripheral blood. The CDR3 sequence: CASSRTGDNSPLHF. The CDR3 region has the DNA TGTGCCAGCAGTAGGACAGGGGATAATTCACCCCTCCACTTT.